These T cell receptor beta chains were read from a single sample in a study of cytomegalovirus exposure and HLA in healthy donors. Produced via immunoSEQ multiplex PCR; TCRdb's table is partial and in-frame only. The sample lists 90,000 to 100,000 clones; 78% were seen once. The material sequenced was PBMCs. The receptors were sampled from a woman aged 40 to 50 in good health and CMV-seronegative. Both conserved end residues are part of each CDR3. Expanded clones get a size class; other rows say once, few or many, or leave the size out.

>TRBV7-2|once|TRBJ2-7
CASSLALVGGYEQYF
>TRBV27|.|TRBJ1-3
CASSLSFQTVSGNTIYF
>TRBV5-4|few|TRBJ1-1
CASSPYWNTEAFF
>TRBV19|.|TRBJ2-6
CASSIGGAGANVLTF
>TRBV27|.|TRBJ1-2
CASSLSWQGAVHYGYTF
>TRBV18|.|TRBJ1-4
CASSPTGEGNEKLFF
>TRBV6-5|.|TRBJ1-5
CASSGGENQPQHF
>TRBV27|.|TRBJ1-3
CASGRQGVGNTIYF
>TRBV7-8|.|TRBJ2-5
CASSLALLGRETQYF
>TRBV11-2|few|TRBJ2-3
CASSPLRPDSYTDTQYF
>TRBV5-6|.|TRBJ2-5
CASREFGREVQETQYF
>TRBV25-1|once|TRBJ1-1
CASSDRLGPGTEAFF
>TRBV2|.|TRBJ1-4
CASSGSAGEKLFF
>TRBV5-1|.|TRBJ2-7
CASSLEAVTYEQYF
>TRBV6-5|.|TRBJ1-1
CASSSQGSIAEAFF
>TRBV5-4|once|TRBJ1-5
CASSSGQGNNQPQHF
>TRBV6-5|.|TRBJ2-2
CASSNGQHTGELFF
>TRBV5-4|.|TRBJ2-2
CASSSGLAGGTGELFF
>TRBV19|once|TRBJ2-1
CASSPGTSVYNEQFF
>TRBV27|once|TRBJ1-5
CASSSGGTASNQPQHF
>TRBV18|.|TRBJ2-5
CASSPLARLAGERETQYF
>TRBV6-1|.|TRBJ1-1
CASAPGQQNTEAFF
>TRBV27|.|TRBJ2-2
CASTPGLAGGPFGELFF
>TRBV6-6|.|.
CASSYLGGSYEQYF
>TRBV2|few|TRBJ1-1
CAGRQGARNTEAFF
>TRBV6-1|.|TRBJ1-4
CASSVQGARSEKLFF
>TRBV28|.|TRBJ2-6
CASTGTANVLTF
>TRBV7-2|few|TRBJ1-1
CASSLAIGQREAFF
>TRBV5-4|.|TRBJ1-4
CASSPGDRGNEKLFF
>TRBV27|.|TRBJ2-7
CASSSYPGAYEQYF
>TRBV6-5|.|TRBJ1-4
CATQGRGEKLFF
>TRBV10-2|.|TRBJ2-1
CASSHVTGEQFF
>TRBV27|.|TRBJ1-1
CASSLSTGTGYEAFF
>TRBV5-6|few|TRBJ1-1
CASSSTVNTEAFF
>TRBV6-1|.|TRBJ2-5
CASKSLVEEQYF
>TRBV10-1|few|TRBJ1-1
CASSDRGCEAFF
>TRBV2|few|TRBJ1-1
CASSEGGAGQVAFF
>TRBV5-1|.|TRBJ1-1
CASSSRQANTEAFF
>TRBV7-6|.|TRBJ2-2
CASSPRYPGTGELFF
>TRBV7-8|.|TRBJ1-1
CASSLGPRKLGDTEAFF
>TRBV25-1|.|TRBJ2-7
CASSQQGVCEQYF